This TCR beta chain was found in a study of patients and donors after allogeneic stem cell transplantation. In this sample, this clonotype turned up a few times. Each CDR3 protein is one row after TCRdb ran MiXCR on the RT-PCR reads. Found here are roughly 940,000 distinct CDR3 sequences, 15% to 20% of them singletons; the top ten hold 6%. The CDR3 extends over 15 amino acids. Per the germline V gene, CDR1 is SGHTA and CDR2 is FQGNSA. Trimming took 1 base from V and 4 from J; bases not matched to a gene: 5. The sequencing input was blood, either unsorted or a sorted T cell fraction (not recorded which). The V gene is TRBV7-2, the J gene TRBJ2-5, with 8 bases identical to TRBD2. This clonotype was obtained from a human donor who was either an allogeneic HSCT recipient or a stem cell or donor lymphocyte infusion donor (not recorded which). It is not recorded whose cells these are; they may come from a transplant donor. The CDR3 nucleotides are TGTGCCAGCAGCTTAGACGGGAGGGGTGGAGAGACCCAGTACTTC. It encodes CASSLDGRGGETQYF.